This T cell receptor beta chain originates from a study of T cells in Graves' hyperthyroidism and ophthalmopathy. Study-level findings and limits: Most thyroid clonotypes that were expanded above 0.001 also turned up in blood.

On the basis of clinical symptoms, serum thyroxine and TRAb, thyroid ultrasound and orbital computed tomography, diagnoses were made. PBMCs were collected from an approximately 9 ml volume of fresh peripheral blood. Per germline, CDR1 SNHLY and CDR2 FYNNEI. This CDR3 region has 14 residues. Trimming left V 7 bases short and J 0 bases short, with 13 bases between. What was amplified from RNA transcripts were TCR beta CDR3 regions. TCR CDR3 regions were first amplified by RT-PCR with HTBI primers. TCRdb analysed the multiplex PCR reads with MiXCR anew, one entry per CDR3 protein. The sample consists of a few hundred thousand distinct CDR3 sequences, less than 25% of them appearing once. There are a few counts of this clonotype. Its target is not known.

The chain links TRBV2 to TRBJ2-7; unclear D gene. The material sequenced was blood. This receptor was obtained from a man aged 18 to 30 with Graves' hyperthyroidism. In DNA, the CDR3 is TGTGCCAGCAACGACGGTGAGGACTCCTACGAGCAGTACTTC. It codes for CASNDGEDSYEQYF. Variable domain in full (rest from reference TRBV2 and TRBJ2-7): EPEVTQTPSHQVTQMGQEVILRCVPISNHLYFYWYRQILGQKVEFLVSFYNNEISEKSEIFDDQFSVERPDGSNFTLKIRSTKLEDSAMYFCASNDGEDSYEQYFGPGTRLTVT.